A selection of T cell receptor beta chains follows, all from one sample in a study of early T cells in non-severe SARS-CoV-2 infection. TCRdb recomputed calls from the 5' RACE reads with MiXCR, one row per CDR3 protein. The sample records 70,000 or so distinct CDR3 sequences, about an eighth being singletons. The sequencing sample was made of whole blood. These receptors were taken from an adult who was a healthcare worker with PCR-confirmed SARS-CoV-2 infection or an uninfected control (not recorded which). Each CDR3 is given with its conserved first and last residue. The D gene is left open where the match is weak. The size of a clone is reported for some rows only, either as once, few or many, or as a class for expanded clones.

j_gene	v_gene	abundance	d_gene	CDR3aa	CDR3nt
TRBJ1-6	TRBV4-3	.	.	CASNAREFNSPLHF	TGCGCCAGCAACGCTCGGGAGTTCAATTCACCCCTCCACTTT
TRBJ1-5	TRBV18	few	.	CASSPSHNQPQHF	TGTGCCAGCTCACCCTCTCACAATCAGCCCCAGCATTTT
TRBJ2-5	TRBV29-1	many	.	CSVEDRTALDF	TGCAGCGTTGAAGATCGAACAGCCCTTGACTTC
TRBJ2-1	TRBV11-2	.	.	CASNPSSSYNEQFF	TGTGCCAGCAACCCATCTAGCTCCTACAATGAGCAGTTCTTC
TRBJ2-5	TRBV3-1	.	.	CASNPEGQIPETQYF	TGTGCCAGCAACCCTGAGGGACAAATCCCAGAGACCCAGTACTTC
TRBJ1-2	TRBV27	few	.	CASSPLRNFWGYTF	TGTGCCAGCAGTCCGCTCCGGAATTTTTGGGGCTACACCTTC
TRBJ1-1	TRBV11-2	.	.	CASSLGSKMNTEAFF	TGTGCCAGCAGCTTGGGGAGCAAGATGAACACTGAAGCTTTCTTT
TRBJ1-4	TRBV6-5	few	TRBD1	CASSSNNRGAYNEKLFF	TGTGCCAGCAGCTCCAACAACAGGGGGGCGTATAATGAAAAACTGTTTTTT
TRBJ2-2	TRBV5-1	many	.	CASSSEAVDTGELFF	TGCGCCAGCAGCTCGGAGGCAGTTGACACCGGGGAGCTGTTTTTT
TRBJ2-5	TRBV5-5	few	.	CATPPGAQETQYF	TGTGCCACCCCACCAGGGGCCCAAGAGACCCAGTACTTC
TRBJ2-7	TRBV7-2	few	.	CASSLIRGPYEQYF	TGTGCCAGCAGCTTAATCAGGGGCCCCTACGAGCAGTACTTC
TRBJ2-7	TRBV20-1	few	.	CSARDPFGTYEQYF	TGCAGTGCTAGAGACCCATTCGGGACCTACGAGCAGTACTTC
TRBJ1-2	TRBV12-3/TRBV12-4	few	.	CASSQSRINGYTF	TGTGCCAGCAGTCAGTCAAGGATAAATGGCTACACCTTC
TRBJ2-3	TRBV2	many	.	CASSLGRDTQYF	TGTGCCAGCAGCCTTGGCAGGGATACGCAGTATTTT
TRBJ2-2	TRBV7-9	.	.	CASKRLNTGELFF	TGTGCCAGCAAAAGACTTAACACCGGGGAGCTGTTTTTT
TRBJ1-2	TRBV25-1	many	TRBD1	CASSPPGQNYGYTF	TGTGCCAGCAGCCCCCCGGGACAGAACTATGGCTACACCTTC
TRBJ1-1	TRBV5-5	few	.	CASSYDGNTEAFF	TGTGCCAGCAGCTACGACGGGAACACTGAAGCTTTCTTT
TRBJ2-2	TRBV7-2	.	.	CASSLNRLNTGELFF	TGTGCCAGCAGCTTAAATCGACTAAACACCGGGGAGCTGTTTTTT
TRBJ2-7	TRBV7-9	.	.	CASSATYEQYF	TGTGCCAGCAGCGCGACCTACGAGCAGTACTTC
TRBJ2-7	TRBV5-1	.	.	CASSLDGYEQYF	TGCGCCAGCAGCTTGGACGGCTACGAGCAGTACTTC
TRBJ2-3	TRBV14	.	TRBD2	CASSQRTSGTDTQYF	TGTGCCAGCAGCCAAAGGACTAGCGGTACAGATACGCAGTATTTT
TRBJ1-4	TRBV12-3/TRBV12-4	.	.	CASTADRTRPEKLFF	TGTGCCAGCACCGCTGACCGGACAAGACCCGAAAAACTGTTTTTT
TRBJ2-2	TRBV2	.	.	CASSKNTANTGELFF	TGTGCCAGCAGTAAAAATACAGCGAACACCGGGGAGCTGTTTTTT
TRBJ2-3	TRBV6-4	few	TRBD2	CASRSIAGETDTQYF	TGTGCCAGCAGGAGTATAGCGGGGGAGACAGATACGCAGTATTTT